A single sample is the source of the 10 T cell receptor beta chains below, sequenced in a study of response to subunit inactivated influenza vaccine. MiXCR, applied by TCRdb to the RT-PCR reads, yields one record per CDR3 protein. In the table there are 150,000 to 200,000 distinct CDR3 sequences, about 12% of which are singletons. These data were likewise used in another study, on T cells expressing NK-cell markers. That work adds: The TCR beta cDNA came from 5'RACE template switching with UMIs.

The sample consisted of CD8+ T cells sorted from PBMCs, taken roughly 12 days after vaccination. These receptors were obtained from a man aged 45-65 years who received an inactivated influenza vaccine.

The rearrangement links TRBV6-5 to TRBJ2-5; perhaps TRBD2 as D (5 bases). V lost 2 bases to trimming and J lost 4 bases, with 14 bases between them. From germline, CDR1 is MNHEY and CDR2 SVGAGI. The CDR3 has 15 residues. The DNA of the CDR3 is TGTGCCAGCAGTTACCGGCGGGCTTACGGAGAGACCCAGTACTTC. Translated, it gives CASSYRRAYGETQYF.

The chain links TRBV5-4 to TRBJ2-1, with D maybe TRBD2 (5 bases). V dropped 2 bases and J dropped 0 bases, with 9 bases sitting between them. The CDR3 spans 15 residues. Germline V gene data show CDR1 as SGHNT and CDR2 as YYREEE (reference sequence). As DNA, the CDR3 is TGTGCCAGCAGCTTTGACACTAGCTCCTACAATGAGCAGTTCTTC. Translating it yields CASSFDTSSYNEQFF.

This clonotype was found a few times. This sequence joins TRBV12-3 or TRBV12-4 and TRBJ1-2; 9 bases are a match to TRBD1. The CDR3 spans 15 residues. J gave up 7 bases and V 6 bases, and 12 bases lay outside the gene matches. The CDR3 DNA is TGTGCCAGCAGAGACCCGGGACAGGGAATCTCTGGCTACACCTTC. It is translated as CASRDPGQGISGYTF.

This clonotype has a handful of counts. The chain recombines TRBV5-1 with TRBJ2-2, with D unresolved. Germline CDR1 reads SGHRS; CDR2 reads YFSETQ. Trimming took 0 bases from V and 1 from J, leaving 4 bases between them. This CDR3 region has 14 residues. The chain's CDR3 is CASSLEQNTGELFF. CDR3 sequence (DNA): TGCGCCAGCAGCTTGGAACAGAACACCGGGGAGCTGTTTTTT.

This CDR3 is CASSSNSFDYEQYF. CDR3 nucleotide sequence: TGTGCCAGCAGTTCGAACAGTTTCGACTACGAGCAGTACTTC. This chain connects TRBV6-2 or TRBV6-3 to TRBJ2-7, with D hard to call. The germline CDR1 and CDR2 sequences are MNHEY and SVGEGT. The CDR3 totals 14 residues. The V end lost 4 bases, the J end lost 3 bases, and 13 bases lay between the germline ends.

V is TRBV6-1 and J is TRBJ1-1; 8 bases are a match to TRBD1. The CDR3 spans 15 residues. Trimming at V came to 5 bases and at J to 7 bases, leaving 12 bases not matched to a gene. CDR1 MNHNS and CDR2 SASEGT come from the germline V gene. The CDR3 DNA reads as TGTGCCAGCAGTCTTCGGACAGGGTTGGCGATTGAAGCTTTCTTT. It codes for CASSLRTGLAIEAFF.

This clonotype turned up a few times. The genes are TRBV20-1 and TRBJ2-1; 9 nucleotides line up with TRBD2. The ends lost 5 bases at V and 4 bases at J; junction bases unmatched: 6. The germline gives CDR1 DFQATT, CDR2 SNEGSKA (reference sequence). The length of the CDR3 is 14 residues. CDR3 coding DNA: TGCAGTGCTTGGACTAGCGTCCAGTACAATGAGCAGTTCTTC. Translating it yields CSAWTSVQYNEQFF.

This clonotype has just a few counts. The gene calls are TRBV11-2 and TRBJ2-5, with D possibly TRBD2 on 5 matching bases. V shed 2 bases and J shed 3 bases, with 28 bases lying between them. Germline V lookup: CDR1 SGHAT, CDR2 FQNNGV. This CDR3 is 20 amino acids long. CDR3: CASSLKKRGVSGRREETQYF. The CDR3, as DNA: TGTGCCAGCAGCTTAAAGAAGCGTGGGGTTTCGGGCAGGCGGGAAGAGACCCAGTACTTC.

The chain is built from TRBV6-2 or TRBV6-3 and TRBJ2-5, with 10 bases identical to TRBD1. Trimming took 6 bases from V and 0 from J; bases not matched to a gene: 4. Germline V lookup: CDR1 MNHEY, CDR2 SVGEGT. The CDR3 length is 15 residues. CDR3 in DNA: TGTGCCAGCAGGCCGACAGGGGGCCACCAAGAGACCCAGTACTTC. Translating it yields CASRPTGGHQETQYF.

This clonotype was found many times. V is TRBV4-3 and J is TRBJ2-2; 7 bases are a match to TRBD2. The CDR3 sequence is 18 residues long. Germline CDR1 reads LGHNA; CDR2 reads YSLEER. The trim removed 1 base at V and 4 bases at J, leaving 12 bases unmatched. The CDR3 is CASSQVMRGSYLTGELFF. DNA for the CDR3: TGCGCCAGCAGCCAAGTGATGCGCGGGAGTTATCTCACCGGGGAGCTGTTTTTT.